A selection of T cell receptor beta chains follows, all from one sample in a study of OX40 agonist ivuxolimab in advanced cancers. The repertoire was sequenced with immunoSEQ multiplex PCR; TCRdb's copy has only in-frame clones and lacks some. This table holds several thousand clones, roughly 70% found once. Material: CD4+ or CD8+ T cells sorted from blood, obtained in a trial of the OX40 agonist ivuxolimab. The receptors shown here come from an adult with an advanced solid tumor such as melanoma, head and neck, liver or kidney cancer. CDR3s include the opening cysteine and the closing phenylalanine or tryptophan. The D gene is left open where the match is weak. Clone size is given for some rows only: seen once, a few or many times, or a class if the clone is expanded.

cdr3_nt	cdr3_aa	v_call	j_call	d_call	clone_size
TGTGCCAGCAGCTTAGGTTCTGGTTTGCGCAATCAGCCCCAGCATTTT	CASSLGSGLRNQPQHF	TRBV11-2	TRBJ1-5	.	.
TGTGCCAGTAGTGGGAGGGGTAAGGACACTGAAGCTTTCTTT	CASSGRGKDTEAFF	TRBV19	TRBJ1-1	.	.
TGTGCCAGCAGCTTAGTGACAGGGGCCCACAATGAGCAGTTCTTC	CASSLVTGAHNEQFF	TRBV7-9	TRBJ2-1	TRBD1	.
TGTGCTAGTGGGCCGGGACTAGCGGGTACCTACGAGCAGTACTTC	CASGPGLAGTYEQYF	TRBV12-5	TRBJ2-7	TRBD2	.
TGTGCCAGCAGTTACGACAGACCCCTCCACTTT	CASSYDRPLHF	TRBV5-8	TRBJ1-6	.	few
TGTGCCACCAGCTCAAGGGGGGGAGATACGCAGTATTTT	CATSSRGGDTQYF	TRBV15	TRBJ2-3	.	.
TGTGCCACCGGGAGTTTTTCCTCCGGGGAGCTGTTTTTT	CATGSFSSGELFF	TRBV9	TRBJ2-2	.	.
TGTGCCATCAGTGAGCCTGAAGGCGATACCGGGACTAGCGTAAACAATGAGCAGTTCTTC	CAISEPEGDTGTSVNNEQFF	TRBV10-3	TRBJ2-1	TRBD2	.
TGTGCCAGCGGGGATAGCGGCCACACCGGGGAGCTGTTTTTT	CASGDSGHTGELFF	TRBV27	TRBJ2-2	.	.
TGTGCCAGCAGTTTATCACGGGGGTACCACGAGCAGTACTTC	CASSLSRGYHEQYF	TRBV27	TRBJ2-7	.	few
TGTGCCAGCAGCCCTCCCTTGACAGGGACCTCCTACAATGAGCAGTTCTTC	CASSPPLTGTSYNEQFF	TRBV14	TRBJ2-1	TRBD1	.
TGTGCCAGCAGCTTAAAGGCGGGCTTTTACGAGCAGTACTTC	CASSLKAGFYEQYF	TRBV7-4	TRBJ2-7	.	.
TGTGCCACCAGCAGAGAGGGACAGGCATACGGGGAGACCCAGTACTTC	CATSREGQAYGETQYF	TRBV15	TRBJ2-5	TRBD1	few
TGTGCCAGCAGCCCCGAAAGCTACGAGCAGTACTTC	CASSPESYEQYF	TRBV14	TRBJ2-7	.	.
TGTGCCAGCAGCCCGAAACCGGGACAGATCTACGAGCAGTACTTC	CASSPKPGQIYEQYF	TRBV7-8	TRBJ2-7	TRBD1	.
TGTGCCAGCAGGCCCCAGGCTCAAGCTAACTATGGCTACACCTTC	CASRPQAQANYGYTF	TRBV6-5	TRBJ1-2	.	.
TGTGCCAGCAGCTTATCAAGCTCGGGCAGCTTACAGACCCAGTACTTC	CASSLSSSGSLQTQYF	TRBV7-3	TRBJ2-5	.	.
TGCAGCGTTCCGGGACTAGCGTCTAACAATGAGCAGTTCTTC	CSVPGLASNNEQFF	TRBV29-1	TRBJ2-1	TRBD2	.
TGTGCCAGCAGTTTCGGACCGAACACTGAAGCTTTCTTT	CASSFGPNTEAFF	TRBV27	TRBJ1-1	.	.
TGTGCCAGCAGCTTAAACGGCGGGGACCGATCTACGCAGTATTTT	CASSLNGGDRSTQYF	TRBV7-3	TRBJ2-3	.	.
TGTGCCACCAGCTCCCCTATGGCGGGCAATGAGGACACTGAAGCTTTCTTT	CATSSPMAGNEDTEAFF	TRBV15	TRBJ1-1	.	.
TGTGCCATCAGTGACCTAGACAGGGTTTCTGGAAACACCATATATTTT	CAISDLDRVSGNTIYF	TRBV10-3	TRBJ1-3	TRBD1	few
TGTGCCAGCAGTGAGTGGGCTCTCTATGGCTACACCTTC	CASSEWALYGYTF	TRBV2	TRBJ1-2	.	.
TGTGCCAGTAATAGCGGGACCTACGAGCAGTACTTC	CASNSGTYEQYF	TRBV19	TRBJ2-7	TRBD2	.
TGTGCCAGCAGCAAAGGGGGACAGGGAATCTGGAATGAGCAGTTCTTC	CASSKGGQGIWNEQFF	TRBV21-1	TRBJ2-1	.	.